What follows are 14 T cell receptor beta chains derived from one specimen sequenced in a study of cytomegalovirus exposure and HLA in healthy donors. Researchers ran the PCR with 60 Vbeta and 13 Jbeta primers. Produced via immunoSEQ multiplex PCR; TCRdb's table is partial and in-frame only. The table includes 100,000 to 150,000 clones, over 60% detected once. Input material: PBMCs. The source of these receptors is a female donor in good health and CMV-seronegative.

This chain connects TRBV2 to TRBJ2-7; D is ambiguous. The CDR3 sequence is 15 residues long. V was pared by 3 bases and J by 3 bases, with 15 bases between. Looked up from germline, CDR1 is SNHLY and CDR2 is FYNNEI. Here the CDR3 reads CASSDRSLLIYEQYF. The CDR3 coding sequence is TGTGCCAGCAGTGACAGGTCCCTTCTGATCTACGAGCAGTACTTC.

The genes are TRBV30 and TRBJ1-2, with 12 bases lining up with TRBD1. J lost 8 bases, V lost 3 bases, and 10 bases had no gene match. The CDR3 totals 15 residues. Germline assignment: CDR1 GTSNPN and CDR2 SVGIG (reference sequence). The CDR3 loop reads CAWRHTGTGGSGYTF. The CDR3 coding sequence is TGTGCCTGGAGACATACCGGGACAGGGGGCTCCGGCTACACCTTC.

The chain employs TRBV6-5 and TRBJ1-2; D ambiguous. The CDR3 loop spans 15 amino acids. From germline, CDR1 is MNHEY and CDR2 SVGAGI. V was pared by 6 bases and J by 7 bases, with 21 bases between. The CDR3 protein is CASSLRPTGIRGYTF. CDR3 DNA: TGTGCCAGCAGCCTTAGACCGACCGGGATTCGTGGCTACACCTTC.

This chain joins TRBV27 and TRBJ1-2, with D unresolved. The CDR3 is 14 amino acids. Germline V gives CDR1 MNHEY, CDR2 SMNVEV (reference sequence). The V and J ends lost 6 bases and 1 base respectively, with 12 bases between them. DNA of the CDR3: TGTGCCAGCAGAAGGACGGGAATTAACTATGGCTACACCTTC. The encoded protein is CASRRTGINYGYTF.

The count of this clone is one. This sequence joins TRBV21-1 and TRBJ2-3; no check of the table's D call, TRBD2, against the DNA was made. TRBV21-1 is described as a pseudogene. The CDR3 runs 16 residues. CDR3 in amino acids: CASSKHSLAGTDTQYF. The CDR3 region has the DNA TGTGCCAGCAGCAAACATTCGCTAGCGGGCACAGATACGCAGTATTTT.

This clone showed up just a few times. The chain's CDR3 is CAWSVQNTATNEKLFF. The CDR3 DNA reads TGTGCCTGGAGTGTACAGAACACTGCAACTAATGAAAAACTGTTTTTT. This chain links TRBV30 with TRBJ1-4; D is uncertain. V was trimmed by 0 bases and J by 0 bases, leaving 11 bases between them. CDR3 length: 16 amino acids. Germline CDR1 and CDR2: GTSNPN and SVGIG (reference sequence).

This clone has just one count. This sequence joins TRBV10-1 and TRBJ2-2; D remains ambiguous. The germline gives CDR1 WNHNN, CDR2 SYGVQD (reference sequence). The V end was cut by 4 bases, the J end by 6 bases, with 9 bases between. This CDR3 has 13 amino acids. The CDR3 region is CASSAQAPGELFF. DNA of the CDR3: TGCGCCAGCAGTGCCCAGGCCCCCGGGGAGCTGTTTTTT.

J is TRBJ2-3 and V is TRBV5-4, with D possibly TRBD2 on 7 matching bases. The CDR3 is 14 residues long. Germline V gives CDR1 SGHNT, CDR2 YYREEE (reference sequence). V was clipped by 4 bases and J by 2 bases, with 11 bases between them. The CDR3 bases are TGTGCCAGCAGCGCCGGGGGGCCCACAGATACGCAGTATTTT. It codes for CASSAGGPTDTQYF.

This clone has more than one count but fewer than ten. The rearrangement uses TRBV19 and TRBJ1-2; 9 nucleotides align to TRBD1. V dropped 6 bases and J dropped 0; count of bases not matched to a gene: 5. Germline CDR1 LNHDA, CDR2 SQIVND (reference sequence). The CDR3 runs 15 residues. The CDR3 here is CASRYGQGTNYGYTF. The CDR3 region has the DNA TGTGCCAGTAGATACGGACAGGGGACTAACTATGGCTACACCTTC.

In its sample, this clone was seen a few times. The chain is built from TRBV9 and TRBJ2-1, with D perhaps TRBD2 (6 bases). Trimming left V 3 bases short and J 7 bases short, with 14 bases between. Germline CDR1 reads SGDLS; CDR2 reads YYNGEE. CDR3 length: 14 residues. CDR3: CASSGDWWGNEQFF. DNA for the CDR3: TGTGCCAGCAGCGGGGACTGGTGGGGGAATGAGCAGTTCTTC.

This CDR3 reads CASSLQVGSSGNTIYF. DNA of the CDR3: TGCGCCAGCAGCTTGCAGGTTGGGAGCTCTGGAAACACCATATATTTT. The gene calls are TRBV5-1 and TRBJ1-3, with D unresolved. Germline lookup yields CDR1 SGHRS and CDR2 YFSETQ. V was pared by 1 base and J by 0 bases, with 11 bases between. The CDR3 is made up of 16 amino acids.

The chain couples TRBV6-1 to TRBJ2-5; 7 bases are a match to TRBD1. The closer fit of TRBJ2-7 to the DNA end suggests the J call may be wrong. This CDR3 has 15 amino acids. CDR1 and CDR2 (germline): MNHNS, SASEGT. The CDR3 coding sequence is TGTGCCAGCGATACCCGGGACAGAGTCTCCTACGAGCAGTACTTC. Protein: CASDTRDRVSYEQYF.

This clone was seen once. The chain uses TRBV5-6 and TRBJ1-3; D gene unclear. V was clipped by 1 base and J by 0 bases, with 14 bases between them. Germline V gene sequence: CDR1 SGHDT, CDR2 YYEEEE. The CDR3 sequence is 17 residues long. CDR3 residues: CASSLLRERASGNTIYF. CDR3 nucleotide sequence: TGTGCCAGCAGCTTGCTGAGGGAGCGGGCCTCTGGAAACACCATATATTTT.

V is TRBV5-6 and J is TRBJ2-5, with a possible D match to TRBD2 (5 bases). Trimming pared 2 bases from V and 5 bases from J, leaving 7 bases between. Per germline, CDR1 SGHDT and CDR2 YYEEEE. The CDR3 sequence is 12 residues long. CDR3 DNA: TGTGCCAGCAGCTTCCGAGGGGAGACCCAGTACTTC. This translates into CASSFRGETQYF. Full variable domain (missing parts from reference TRBV5-6 and TRBJ2-5): DAGVTQSPTHLIKTRGQQVTLRCSPKSGHDTVSWYQQALGQGPQFIFQYYEEEERQRGNFPDRFSGHQFPNYSSELNVNALLLGDSALYLCASSFRGETQYFGPGTRLLVL.